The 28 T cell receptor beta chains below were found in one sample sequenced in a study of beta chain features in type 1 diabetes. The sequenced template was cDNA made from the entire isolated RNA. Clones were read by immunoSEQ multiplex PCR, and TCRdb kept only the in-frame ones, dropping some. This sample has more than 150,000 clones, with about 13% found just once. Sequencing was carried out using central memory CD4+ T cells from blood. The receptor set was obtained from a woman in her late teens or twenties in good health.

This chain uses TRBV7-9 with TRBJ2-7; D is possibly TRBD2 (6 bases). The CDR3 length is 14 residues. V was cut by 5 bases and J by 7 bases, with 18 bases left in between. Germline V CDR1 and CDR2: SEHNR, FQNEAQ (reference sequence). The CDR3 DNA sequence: TGTGCCAGCAGCCACGGGAGAGCCCCGGGGGAGCAGTACTTC. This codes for CASSHGRAPGEQYF. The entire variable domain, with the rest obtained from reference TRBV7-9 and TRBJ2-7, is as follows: DTGVSQNPRHKITKRGQNVTFRCDPISEHNRLYWYRQTLGQGPEFLTYFQNEAQLEKSRLLSDRFSAERPKGSFSTLEIQRTEQGDSAMYLCASSHGRAPGEQYFGPGTRLTVT.

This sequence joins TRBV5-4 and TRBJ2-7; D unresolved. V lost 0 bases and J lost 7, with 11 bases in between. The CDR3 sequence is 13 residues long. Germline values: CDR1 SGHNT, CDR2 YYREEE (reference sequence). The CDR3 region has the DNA TGTGCCAGCAGCTTGGAGGCAGGTCGGGAGCAGTACTTC. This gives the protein CASSLEAGREQYF.

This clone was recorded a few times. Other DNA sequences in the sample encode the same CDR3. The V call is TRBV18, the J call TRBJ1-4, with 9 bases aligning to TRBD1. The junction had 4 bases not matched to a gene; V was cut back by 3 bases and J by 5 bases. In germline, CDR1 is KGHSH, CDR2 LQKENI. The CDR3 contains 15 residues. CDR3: CASSPGTGRNEKLFF. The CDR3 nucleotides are TGTGCCAGCTCACCCGGGACAGGGAGAAATGAAAAACTGTTTTTT. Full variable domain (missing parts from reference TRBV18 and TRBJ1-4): NAGVMQNPRHLVRRRGQEARLRCSPMKGHSHVYWYRQLPEEGLKFMVYLQKENIIDESGMPKERFSAEFPKEGPSILRIQQVVRGDSAAYFCASSPGTGRNEKLFFGSGTQLSVL.

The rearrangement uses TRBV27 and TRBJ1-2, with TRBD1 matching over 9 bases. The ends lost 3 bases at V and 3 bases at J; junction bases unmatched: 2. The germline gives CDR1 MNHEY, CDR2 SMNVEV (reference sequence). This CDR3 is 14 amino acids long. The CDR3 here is CASSFWDRDYGYTF. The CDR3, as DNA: TGTGCCAGCAGTTTTTGGGACAGGGACTATGGCTACACCTTC.

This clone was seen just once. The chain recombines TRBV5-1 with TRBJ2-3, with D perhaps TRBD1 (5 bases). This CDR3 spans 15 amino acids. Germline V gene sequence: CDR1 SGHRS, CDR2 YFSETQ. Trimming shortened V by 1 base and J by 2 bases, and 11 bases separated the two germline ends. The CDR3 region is CASSLTQGYTDTQYF. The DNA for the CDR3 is TGCGCCAGCAGCTTGACCCAGGGCTACACAGATACGCAGTATTTT.

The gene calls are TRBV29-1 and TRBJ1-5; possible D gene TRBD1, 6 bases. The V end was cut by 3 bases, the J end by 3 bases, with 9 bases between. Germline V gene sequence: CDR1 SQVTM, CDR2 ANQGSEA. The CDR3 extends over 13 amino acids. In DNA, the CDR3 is TGCAGCGTTGAGGGACACCCCAATCAGCCCCAGCATTTT. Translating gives CSVEGHPNQPQHF.

CDR3 coding DNA: TGTGCCAGCAGACCGGGACTAGTGGTCGATGAGCAGTTCTTC. It codes for CASRPGLVVDEQFF. The chain uses TRBV6-1 and TRBJ2-1; 8 nucleotides align to TRBD2. The V gene's germline CDR1 is MNHNS and CDR2 SASEGT. This CDR3 contains 14 residues. Trimming cost V 6 bases and J 8 bases; bases outside gene matches: 9.

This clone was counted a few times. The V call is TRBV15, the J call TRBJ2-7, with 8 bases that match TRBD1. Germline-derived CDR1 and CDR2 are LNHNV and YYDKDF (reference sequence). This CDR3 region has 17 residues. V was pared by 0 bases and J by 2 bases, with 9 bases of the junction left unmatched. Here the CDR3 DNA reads TGTGCCACCAGCAGAGATTTAGGGACAGGCCTTACCTACGAGCAGTACTTC. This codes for CATSRDLGTGLTYEQYF.

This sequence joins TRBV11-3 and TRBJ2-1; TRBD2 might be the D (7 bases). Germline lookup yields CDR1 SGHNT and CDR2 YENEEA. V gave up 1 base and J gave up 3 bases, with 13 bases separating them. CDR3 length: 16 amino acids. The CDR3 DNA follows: TGTGCCAGCAGCTTAGCGGCGGGGGCCGGCTACAATGAGCAGTTCTTC. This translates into CASSLAAGAGYNEQFF.

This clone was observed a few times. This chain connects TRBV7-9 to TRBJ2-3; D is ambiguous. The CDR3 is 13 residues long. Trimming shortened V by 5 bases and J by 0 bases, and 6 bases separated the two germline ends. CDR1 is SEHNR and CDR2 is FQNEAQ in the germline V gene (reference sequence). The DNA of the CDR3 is TGTGCCAGCAGCCCAGGCAGCACAGATACGCAGTATTTT. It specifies CASSPGSTDTQYF.

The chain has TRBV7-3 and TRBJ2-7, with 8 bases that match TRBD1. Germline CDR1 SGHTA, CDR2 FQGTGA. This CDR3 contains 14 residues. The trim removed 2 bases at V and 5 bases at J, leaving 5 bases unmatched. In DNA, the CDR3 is TGTGCCAGCAGCTTAGGTAACAGGGGGAACGAGCAGTACTTC. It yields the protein CASSLGNRGNEQYF.

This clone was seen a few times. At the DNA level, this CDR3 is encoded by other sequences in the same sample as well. Here the CDR3 DNA reads TGCACCGGGGGGACTGAAGCTTTCTTT. Translating it yields CTGGTEAFF. This chain joins TRBV29-1 and TRBJ1-1; weak D call: TRBD1 (5 bases). Germline V CDR1 and CDR2: SQVTM, ANQGSEA. CDR3 length: 9 residues.

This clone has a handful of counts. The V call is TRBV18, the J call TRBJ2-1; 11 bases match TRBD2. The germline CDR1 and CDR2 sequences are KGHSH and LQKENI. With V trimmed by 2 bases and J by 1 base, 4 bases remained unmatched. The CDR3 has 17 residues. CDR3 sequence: CASSPVVAGGSYNEQFF. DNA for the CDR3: TGTGCCAGCTCACCAGTGGTAGCGGGAGGGTCCTACAATGAGCAGTTCTTC.

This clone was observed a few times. The CDR3 nucleotides read TGTGCCAGCAGTAAATGGACTAGCGGGACAGATACGCAGTATTTT. Protein sequence: CASSKWTSGTDTQYF. The V gene is TRBV6-6, the J gene TRBJ2-3, with 11 bases lining up with TRBD2. This CDR3 has 15 residues. Germline CDR1 MNHNY, CDR2 SVGAGI (reference sequence). Trimming cost V 5 bases and J 3 bases; bases outside gene matches: 4.

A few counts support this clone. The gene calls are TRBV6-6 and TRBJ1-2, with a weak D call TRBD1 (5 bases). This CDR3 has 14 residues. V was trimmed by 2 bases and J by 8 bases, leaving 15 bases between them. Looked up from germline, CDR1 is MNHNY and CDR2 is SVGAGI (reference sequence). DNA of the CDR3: TGTGCCAGCAGTTACGACGGGGGTCTTGGCGGCTACACCTTC. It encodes CASSYDGGLGGYTF.

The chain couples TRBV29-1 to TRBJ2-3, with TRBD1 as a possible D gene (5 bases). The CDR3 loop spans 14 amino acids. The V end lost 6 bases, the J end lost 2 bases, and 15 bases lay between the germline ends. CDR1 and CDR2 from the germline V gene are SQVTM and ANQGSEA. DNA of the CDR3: TGCAGCGTCCGGACACCAGTTAACACAGATACGCAGTATTTT. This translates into CSVRTPVNTDTQYF.

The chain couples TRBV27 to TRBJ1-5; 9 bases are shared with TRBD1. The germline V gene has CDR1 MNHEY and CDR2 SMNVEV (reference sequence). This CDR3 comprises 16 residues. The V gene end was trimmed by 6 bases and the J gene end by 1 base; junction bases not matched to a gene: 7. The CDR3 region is CASRTGGGGSNQPQHF. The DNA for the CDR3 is TGTGCCAGCAGGACAGGGGGAGGGGGCAGCAATCAGCCCCAGCATTTT.

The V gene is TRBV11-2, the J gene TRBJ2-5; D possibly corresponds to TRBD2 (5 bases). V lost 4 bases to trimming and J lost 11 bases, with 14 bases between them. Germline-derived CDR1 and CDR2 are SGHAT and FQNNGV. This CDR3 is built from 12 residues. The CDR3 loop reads CASSSVRGEQYF. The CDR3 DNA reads TGTGCCAGCAGCTCGGTACGGGGAGAGCAGTACTTC.

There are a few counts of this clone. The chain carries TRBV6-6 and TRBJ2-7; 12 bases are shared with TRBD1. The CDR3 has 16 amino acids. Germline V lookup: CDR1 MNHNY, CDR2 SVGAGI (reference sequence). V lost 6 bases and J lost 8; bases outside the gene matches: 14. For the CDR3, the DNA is TGTGCCAGCAGGGGGGGGGACAGGGGGCCCAGACACAAGCAGTACTTC. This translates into CASRGGDRGPRHKQYF.

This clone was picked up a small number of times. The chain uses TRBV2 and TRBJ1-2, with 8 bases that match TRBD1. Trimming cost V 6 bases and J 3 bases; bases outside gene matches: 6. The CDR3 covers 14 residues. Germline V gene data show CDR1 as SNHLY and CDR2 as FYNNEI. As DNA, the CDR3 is TGTGCCAGCAGCGCTCAGGGGGCGGACTATGGCTACACCTTC. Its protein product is CASSAQGADYGYTF.

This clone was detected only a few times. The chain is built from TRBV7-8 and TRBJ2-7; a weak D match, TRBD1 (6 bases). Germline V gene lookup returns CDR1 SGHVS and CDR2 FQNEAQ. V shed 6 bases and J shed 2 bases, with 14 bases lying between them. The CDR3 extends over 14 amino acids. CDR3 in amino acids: CASRTGHSTYEQYF. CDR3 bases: TGTGCCAGCAGAACGGGACATTCGACCTACGAGCAGTACTTC.

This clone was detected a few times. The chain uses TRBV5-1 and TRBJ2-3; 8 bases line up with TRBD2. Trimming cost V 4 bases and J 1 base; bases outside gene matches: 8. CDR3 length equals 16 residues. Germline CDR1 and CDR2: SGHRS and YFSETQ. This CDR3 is CASSPPGSGGTDTQYF. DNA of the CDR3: TGCGCCAGCAGCCCCCCGGGTAGCGGGGGCACAGATACGCAGTATTTT. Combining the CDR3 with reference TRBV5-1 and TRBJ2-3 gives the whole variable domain KAGVTQTPRYLIKTRGQQVTLSCSPISGHRSVSWYQQTPGQGLQFLFEYFSETQRNKGNFPGRFSGRQFSNSRSEMNVSTLELGDSALYLCASSPPGSGGTDTQYFGPGTRLTVL.

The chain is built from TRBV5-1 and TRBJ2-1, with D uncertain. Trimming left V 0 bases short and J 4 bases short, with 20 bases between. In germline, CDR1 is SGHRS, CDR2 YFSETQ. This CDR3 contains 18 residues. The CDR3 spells CASSLAASPLERYNEQFF. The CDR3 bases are TGCGCCAGCAGCTTGGCCGCCTCACCCCTGGAGAGGTACAATGAGCAGTTCTTC. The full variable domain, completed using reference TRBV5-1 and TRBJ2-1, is KAGVTQTPRYLIKTRGQQVTLSCSPISGHRSVSWYQQTPGQGLQFLFEYFSETQRNKGNFPGRFSGRQFSNSRSEMNVSTLELGDSALYLCASSLAASPLERYNEQFFGPGTRLTVL.

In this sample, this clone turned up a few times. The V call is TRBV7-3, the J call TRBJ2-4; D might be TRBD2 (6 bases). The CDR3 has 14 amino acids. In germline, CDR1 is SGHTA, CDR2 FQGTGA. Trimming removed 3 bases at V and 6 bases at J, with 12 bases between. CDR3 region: CASSFNGGRNIQYF. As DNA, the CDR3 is TGTGCCAGCAGCTTCAACGGAGGGAGAAACATTCAGTACTTC.

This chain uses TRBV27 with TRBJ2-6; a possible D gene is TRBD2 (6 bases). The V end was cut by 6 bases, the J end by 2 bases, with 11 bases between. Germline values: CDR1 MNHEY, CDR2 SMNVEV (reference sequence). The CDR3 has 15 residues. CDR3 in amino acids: CASSSSGAGANVLTF. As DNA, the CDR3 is TGTGCCAGCAGCTCATCGGGAGCTGGGGCCAACGTCCTGACTTTC.

The CDR3, as DNA: TGTGCCAGTAGTATTCTGATCGGGAGCGGCGCTTCTGTGGCTGAAGCTTTCTTT. Amino acid sequence: CASSILIGSGASVAEAFF. V is TRBV19 and J is TRBJ1-1, with D unclear. Between the trimmed V and J ends, which lost 3 bases and 6 bases, there was a span of 26 bases. Germline CDR1 is LNHDA and CDR2 is SQIVND (reference sequence). CDR3 size: 18 residues.

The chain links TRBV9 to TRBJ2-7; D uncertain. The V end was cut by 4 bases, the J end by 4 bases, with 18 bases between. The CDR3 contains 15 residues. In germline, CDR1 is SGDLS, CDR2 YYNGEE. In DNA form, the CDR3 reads TGTGCCAGCAGCCCCCACCAGGCAGGCCCGTACGAGCAGTACTTC. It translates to CASSPHQAGPYEQYF.

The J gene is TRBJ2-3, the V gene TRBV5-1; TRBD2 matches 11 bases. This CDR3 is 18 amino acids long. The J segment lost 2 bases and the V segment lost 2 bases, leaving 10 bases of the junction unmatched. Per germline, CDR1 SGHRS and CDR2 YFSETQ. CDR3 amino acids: CASSFLSPTSGATDTQYF. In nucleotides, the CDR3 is TGCGCCAGCAGCTTCCTATCCCCGACTAGCGGGGCCACAGATACGCAGTATTTT.